This T cell receptor (beta chain) was observed in a study of cytomegalovirus exposure and HLA in healthy donors. General study findings and limits: Overall, about 160 TCR beta chains were annotated as cytomegalovirus-associated. Sequencing probably produced one cluster of sequence variants that were highly shared. Reported findings show TCR beta sequences accurately forecast HLA-A and HLA-B alleles in most subjects.

This clone was counted once. The antigen is undetermined. The PCR contained 60 Vbeta and 13 Jbeta primers. Only in-frame clones appear in the TCRdb table, and some are missing; sequencing was by immunoSEQ multiplex PCR. The sample lists about 160,000 clones; around three quarters were seen once. Germline lookup yields CDR1 SGHVS and CDR2 FQNEAQ. The CDR3 loop spans 15 amino acids. Trimming removed 2 bases at V and 1 base at J, with 9 bases between. The V call is TRBV7-8, the J call TRBJ1-5, with unresolved D. The sequence came from a man between 45 and 60 years old in good health and CMV-seropositive. The sequenced sample consisted of PBMCs. In DNA, the CDR3 is TGTGCCAGCAGCTTACGGGGAGAGAGCAATCAGCCCCAGCATTTT. Translation gives CASSLRGESNQPQHF.